Listed here are 5 T cell receptor beta chains from one sample, sequenced in a study of T cell responses to AZD1222 COVID-19 vaccine. Using immunoSEQ multiplex PCR, the repertoire was profiled, and TCRdb retains in-frame clones only, with some absent. The data hold fewer than 110,000 clones, with about 93% observed a single time. The material sequenced was peripheral blood, taken on day 0 of AZD1222 vaccination. These receptors originate from an adult in good health.

This chain joins TRBV5-1 and TRBJ1-1, with TRBD1 as a possible D gene (5 bases). V was clipped by 0 bases and J by 1 base, with 13 bases between them. CDR1 and CDR2 (germline): SGHRS, YFSETQ. The length of the CDR3 is 16 residues. CDR3 coding DNA: TGCGCCAGCAGCTTGGCAACTTCCGGGGCGAACACTGAAGCTTTCTTT. Protein product: CASSLATSGANTEAFF.

The chain is built from TRBV4-3 and TRBJ1-2; no reliable D call. CDR3 length equals 13 residues. Germline lookup yields CDR1 LGHNA and CDR2 YSLEER. Trimming removed 0 bases from V and 7 bases from J, with 9 bases in between. The CDR3 DNA sequence: TGCGCCAGCAGCCAAGATAGAGGGAGTGGCTACACCTTC. Translating it yields CASSQDRGSGYTF.

The V gene is TRBV7-2, the J gene TRBJ1-6; the D gene is possibly TRBD1 (5 bases). The V gene lost 11 bases and the J gene lost 8 bases, with 22 bases spanning the gap. Germline loops: CDR1 SGHTA, CDR2 FQGNSA. CDR3 length: 15 amino acids. This CDR3 is CAGAHNGGSDSPLHF. The CDR3 DNA is TGTGCCGGGGCCCATAACGGAGGGAGCGATTCACCCCTCCACTTT.

The CDR3 sequence: CASSLGELGGSSEQYF. CDR3 bases: TGTGCCAGCAGCTTAGGCGAGCTTGGGGGGTCGAGCGAGCAGTACTTC. The chain is built from TRBV7-9 and TRBJ2-7; D is possibly TRBD2 (6 bases). The CDR3 runs to 16 residues. Germline CDR1 is SEHNR and CDR2 is FQNEAQ (reference sequence). V was trimmed by 1 base and J by 6 bases, leaving 19 bases between them.

This chain joins TRBV7-8 and TRBJ1-3, with unresolved D. Germline values: CDR1 SGHVS, CDR2 FQNEAQ. The CDR3 runs to 15 residues. Trimming removed 1 base at V and 0 bases at J, with 7 bases between. CDR3 sequence: CASSLGVGSGNTIYF. In DNA, the CDR3 is TGTGCCAGCAGCTTAGGGGTAGGCTCTGGAAACACCATATATTTT.